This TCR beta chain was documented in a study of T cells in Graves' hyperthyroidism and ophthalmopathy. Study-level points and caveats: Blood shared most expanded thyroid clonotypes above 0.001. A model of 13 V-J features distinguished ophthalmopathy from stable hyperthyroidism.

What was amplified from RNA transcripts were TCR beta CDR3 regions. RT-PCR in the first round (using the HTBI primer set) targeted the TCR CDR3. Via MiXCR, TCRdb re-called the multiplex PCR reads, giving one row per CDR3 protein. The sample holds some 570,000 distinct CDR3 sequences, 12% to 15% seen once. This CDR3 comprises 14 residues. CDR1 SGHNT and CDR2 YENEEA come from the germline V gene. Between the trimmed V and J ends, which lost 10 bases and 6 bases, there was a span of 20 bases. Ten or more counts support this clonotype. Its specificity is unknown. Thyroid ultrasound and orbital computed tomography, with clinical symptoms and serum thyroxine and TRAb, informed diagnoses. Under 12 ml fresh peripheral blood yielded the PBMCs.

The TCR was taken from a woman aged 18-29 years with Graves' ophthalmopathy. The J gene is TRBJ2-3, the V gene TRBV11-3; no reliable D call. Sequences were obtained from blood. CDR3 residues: CATMGSPLSDTQYF. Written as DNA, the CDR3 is TGTGCCACCATGGGTTCACCTCTTTCTGATACGCAGTATTTT.